This TCR beta chain was sequenced for a study of T-cell reconstitution after alpha-beta-depleted transplantation in children. As it was prepared, the TCRbeta library received unique molecular identifiers. TCRdb passed the PCR reads through MiXCR, listing each CDR3 protein once. The sample contains about 350,000 distinct CDR3 sequences, about an eighth of which appear only once. This sequence was found in a human donor who donated a stem cell graft to a child with Fanconi anemia. The sample here was PBMCs, taken from the stem cell graft.

For the CDR3, the DNA is TGCGCCAGCAGCCCGGGACTAGCGGGGGGGTACTCCTACGAGCAGTACTTC. Translated: CASSPGLAGGYSYEQYF. This sequence joins TRBV5-1 and TRBJ2-7, with 16 bases identical to TRBD2. The CDR3 extends over 17 amino acids. Germline V gives CDR1 SGHRS, CDR2 YFSETQ. J lost 0 bases, V lost 4 bases, and 4 bases had no gene match.